This T cell receptor (beta chain) was profiled in a study of prognosis after radiotherapy for stage I lung cancer. Study summary: Enrolled patients comprised 12 to 15 with newly diagnosed primary stage I lung tumors and a few with oligometastatic NSCLC after surgical resection of the primary tumor.

The junction had 9 bases not matched to a gene; V was cut back by 2 bases and J by 2 bases. This CDR3 contains 19 residues. The germline V gene has CDR1 SGDLS and CDR2 YYNGEE. Amplification of TCR beta CDR3 from genomic DNA used two-round multiplex PCR. TRBV and TRBJ genes each had their own specific primers in first-round PCR. It was universal primers that the second PCR round used. TCRdb ran MiXCR on the multiplex PCR reads and lists one entry per CDR3 protein. Counted here are over 30,000 distinct CDR3 sequences, around 24% occurring once; the ten biggest clones make up approximately 26%. This clonotype appeared many times. Peripheral blood samples of six milliliters were drawn at each of two time points.

The starting material was PBMCs, obtained before or after stereotactic body radiation therapy (not recorded which). This chain links TRBV9 with TRBJ2-3, with 15 positions matching TRBD2. The clonotype comes from a donor of 50 years or more with non-small cell lung cancer. CDR3 bases: TGTGCCAGCAGCGTCGGCCTTGGGACTAGCGGGGGGAACACAGATACGCAGTATTTT. Residues: CASSVGLGTSGGNTDTQYF.